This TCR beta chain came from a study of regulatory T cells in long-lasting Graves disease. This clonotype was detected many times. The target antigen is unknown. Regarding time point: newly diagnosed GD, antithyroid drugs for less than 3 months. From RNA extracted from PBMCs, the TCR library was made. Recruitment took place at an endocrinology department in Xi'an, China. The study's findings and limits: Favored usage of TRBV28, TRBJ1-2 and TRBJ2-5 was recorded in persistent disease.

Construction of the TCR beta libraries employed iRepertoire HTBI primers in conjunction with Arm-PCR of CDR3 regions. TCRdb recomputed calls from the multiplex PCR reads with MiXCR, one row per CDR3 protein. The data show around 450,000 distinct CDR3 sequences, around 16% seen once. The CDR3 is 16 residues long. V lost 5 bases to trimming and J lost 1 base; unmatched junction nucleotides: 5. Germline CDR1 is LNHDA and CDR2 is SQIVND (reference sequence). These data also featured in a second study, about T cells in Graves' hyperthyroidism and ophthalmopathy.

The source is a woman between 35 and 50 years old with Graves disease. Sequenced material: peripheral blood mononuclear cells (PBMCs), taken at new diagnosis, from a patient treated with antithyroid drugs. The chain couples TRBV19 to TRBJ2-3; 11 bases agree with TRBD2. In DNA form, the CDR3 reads TGTGCCAGTAGTCCGGAACTAGCGGGAGGCACAGATACGCAGTATTTT. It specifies CASSPELAGGTDTQYF.